The clone carrying this T cell receptor beta chain has just a few counts. Its cognate antigen is unknown. The sample originates from a study of blood T cells in healthy people across ages. Notes on the study in general: TCR beta diversity, measured per million T cells, fell in a roughly linear way with age.

The authors ran a second PCR of about 7 to 11 cycles using a sample-barcoded 5' primer and a J-beta primer mix. TCRdb reprocessed the 5' RACE reads with MiXCR, giving one entry per CDR3 protein. The table records some 550,000 distinct CDR3 sequences, roughly 48% of them present only once. Trimming stripped 3 bases from V and 2 bases from J, with 7 bases between. The CDR3 runs 13 residues. Germline assignment: CDR1 ENHRY and CDR2 SYGVKD. The sample comprised blood. The receptor was derived from an elderly man in good health. V and J are TRBV10-3 and TRBJ2-5; D may be TRBD1 (5 bases). The CDR3 sequence: CAISEDRQETQYF. DNA for the CDR3: TGTGCCATCAGTGAAGACAGACAAGAGACCCAGTACTTC.